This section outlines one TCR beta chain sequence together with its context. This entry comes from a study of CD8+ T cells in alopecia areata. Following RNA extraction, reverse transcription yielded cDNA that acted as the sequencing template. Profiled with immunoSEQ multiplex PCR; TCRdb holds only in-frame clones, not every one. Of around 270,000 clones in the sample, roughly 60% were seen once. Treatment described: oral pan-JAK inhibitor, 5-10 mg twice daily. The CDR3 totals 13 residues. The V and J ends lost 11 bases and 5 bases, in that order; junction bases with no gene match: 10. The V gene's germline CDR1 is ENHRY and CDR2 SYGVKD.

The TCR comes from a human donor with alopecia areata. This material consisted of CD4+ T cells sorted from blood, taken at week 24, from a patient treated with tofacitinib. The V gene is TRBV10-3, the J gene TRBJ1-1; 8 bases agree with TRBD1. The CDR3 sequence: CASSGTGRTEAFF. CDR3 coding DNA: TGTGCCTCCTCCGGGACAGGACGTACTGAAGCTTTCTTT.